The 21 T cell receptor beta chains in this list originate from one sample, sequenced in a study of blood T cell repertoires in COVID-19. Profiled with immunoSEQ multiplex PCR; TCRdb holds only in-frame clones, not every one. The repertoire has about 140,000 clones, over 60% of them found once; the top ten carry 9% to 10%. The sequenced material came from peripheral blood. The receptors derive from a woman aged 50 to 60 with active or convalescent COVID-19.

This clone has just one count. The chain carries TRBV5-1 and TRBJ1-1; D gene unclear. V shed 4 bases and J shed 0 bases, with 10 bases lying between them. Per germline, CDR1 SGHRS and CDR2 YFSETQ. The CDR3 contains 14 residues. The CDR3: CASSLELLNTEAFF. In DNA form, the CDR3 reads TGCGCCAGCAGCCTCGAGCTATTGAACACTGAAGCTTTCTTT.

The chain recombines TRBV5-5 with TRBJ2-3, with D possibly matching TRBD2 (6 bases). Germline-derived CDR1 and CDR2 are SGHKS and YYEKEE (reference sequence). The length of the CDR3 is 16 residues. Trimming removed 4 bases at V and 1 base at J, with 16 bases between. The CDR3 nucleotides are TGTGCCAGCAGCATTCCGGGACTGGGGGGCACAGATACGCAGTATTTT. Encoded protein: CASSIPGLGGTDTQYF.

In this sample, this clone turned up a few times. The chain is built from TRBV29-1 and TRBJ1-2; TRBD1 agrees at 9 bases. CDR1 and CDR2 from the germline V gene are SQVTM and ANQGSEA. The CDR3 has 13 amino acids. J was trimmed by 7 bases and V by 2 bases; bases with no gene match: 5. CDR3 in DNA: TGCAGCGTTGAACCGGACAGGGGATTTGGCTACACCTTC. This translates into CSVEPDRGFGYTF. The variable domain in full, completed from reference TRBV29-1 and TRBJ1-2, reads SAVISQKPSRDICQRGTSLTIQCQVDSQVTMMFWYRQQPGQSLTLIATANQGSEATYESGFVIDKFPISRPNLTFSTLTVSNMSPEDSSIYLCSVEPDRGFGYTFGSGTRLTVV.

The rearrangement joins TRBV11-3 to TRBJ2-1; a weak D match, TRBD2 (5 bases). Germline CDR1 and CDR2: SGHNT and YENEEA. The length of the CDR3 is 15 residues. Trimming removed 5 bases at V and 0 bases at J, with 11 bases between. CDR3 in DNA: TGTGCCAGCAGCCACCGGGGAAGCTCCTACAATGAGCAGTTCTTC. Encoded protein: CASSHRGSSYNEQFF.

The chain carries TRBV28 and TRBJ2-4; 7 bases match TRBD2. CDR1 MDHEN and CDR2 SYDVKM come from the germline V gene. This CDR3 is built from 14 residues. After removal of 3 bases from V and 1 base from J, the junction contained 0 bases not matched to a gene. The CDR3 reads CASSFGGAKNIQYF. In DNA, the CDR3 is TGTGCCAGCAGTTTCGGGGGGGCCAAAAACATTCAGTACTTC.

The chain employs TRBV20-1 and TRBJ2-5; 14 nucleotides line up with TRBD2. V dropped 3 bases and J dropped 4; count of bases not matched to a gene: 7. Germline V CDR1 and CDR2: DFQATT, SNEGSKA (reference sequence). This CDR3 comprises 16 residues. The CDR3 sequence: CSASSSGLAGGETQYF. In nucleotides, the CDR3 is TGCAGTGCTAGTTCCAGCGGACTAGCGGGGGGAGAGACCCAGTACTTC.

The chain couples TRBV5-5 to TRBJ1-3; D perhaps matches TRBD1 (6 bases). Trimming removed 4 bases from V and 2 bases from J, with 13 bases in between. Germline V gene data show CDR1 as SGHKS and CDR2 as YYEKEE (reference sequence). The CDR3 contains 15 residues. The CDR3 DNA is TGTGCCAGCAGCCCAGGGGTAGTTGCTGGAAACACCATATATTTT. This gives the protein CASSPGVVAGNTIYF.

The chain couples TRBV7-8 to TRBJ2-1, with 14 bases that match TRBD2. Germline CDR1 reads SGHVS; CDR2 reads FQNEAQ. This CDR3 has 20 amino acids. Trimming cost V 1 base and J 1 base; bases outside gene matches: 9. CDR3 residues: CASSLGRLAGGPGSYNEQFF. The CDR3 DNA reads TGTGCCAGCAGCTTAGGTCGACTAGCGGGGGGGCCTGGGTCCTACAATGAGCAGTTCTTC.

The V and J genes are TRBV5-1 and TRBJ1-1; D gene ambiguous. V gave up 0 bases and J gave up 6 bases, with 15 bases separating them. CDR3 size: 15 residues. Germline assignment: CDR1 SGHRS and CDR2 YFSETQ. The CDR3 nucleotides read TGCGCCAGCAGCTTGGGCCCCGAGGGAGGGTCTGAAGCTTTCTTT. It specifies CASSLGPEGGSEAFF.

CDR3 residues: CSVLQGAGNQPQHF. Written as DNA, the CDR3 is TGCAGCGTTTTACAGGGGGCGGGAAATCAGCCCCAGCATTTT. The chain has TRBV29-1 and TRBJ1-5, with TRBD1 matching over 9 bases. The ends lost 5 bases at V and 4 bases at J; junction bases unmatched: 6. CDR1 is SQVTM, CDR2 ANQGSEA, per germline. The CDR3 runs 14 residues.

The gene calls are TRBV4-3 and TRBJ1-3; possibly TRBD1 for D (5 bases). Trimming took 2 bases from V and 0 from J, leaving 8 bases between them. Looked up from germline, CDR1 is LGHNA and CDR2 is YSLEER. The CDR3 sequence is 15 residues long. The CDR3 loop reads CASSQTGYSGNTIYF. The CDR3 DNA sequence: TGCGCCAGCAGCCAAACAGGATACTCTGGAAACACCATATATTTT.

This clone was picked up many times. The chain links TRBV5-4 to TRBJ1-2; TRBD1 matches 7 bases. The CDR3 runs 13 residues. The junction had 3 bases not matched to a gene; V was cut back by 4 bases and J by 3 bases. The germline CDR1 and CDR2 sequences are SGHNT and YYREEE (reference sequence). DNA for the CDR3: TGTGCCAGCAGCCCGGACAGGTACTATGGCTACACCTTC. Translation: CASSPDRYYGYTF.

The rearrangement joins TRBV19 to TRBJ1-1, with a weak D call TRBD1 (5 bases). Trimming took 6 bases from V and 0 from J, leaving 23 bases between them. Germline CDR1 and CDR2: LNHDA and SQIVND (reference sequence). CDR3 length: 18 residues. This chain's CDR3 is CASRSRRGGTGLNTEAFF. CDR3 nucleotides: TGTGCCAGTAGATCCCGCCGCGGGGGTACGGGATTGAACACTGAAGCTTTCTTT.

This clone has just one count. The chain links TRBV28 to TRBJ2-1, with 8 nucleotides matching TRBD2. Per germline, CDR1 MDHEN and CDR2 SYDVKM. The CDR3 spans 13 residues. J lost 10 bases, V lost 4 bases, and 6 bases had no gene match. The DNA of the CDR3 is TGTGCCAGCAGTTGGGTAGCGGGGCTCGAGCAGTTCTTC. It is translated as CASSWVAGLEQFF.

The J gene is TRBJ1-1, the V gene TRBV24-1; D call uncertain. The V gene lost 4 bases and the J gene lost 4 bases, with 9 bases spanning the gap. The CDR3 spans 13 residues. Germline values: CDR1 KGHDR, CDR2 SFDVKD. CDR3 nucleotide sequence: TGTGCCACCAGTGAGGGAGCGGGCACTGAAGCTTTCTTT. Translation: CATSEGAGTEAFF.

The rearrangement joins TRBV6-2 or TRBV6-3 to TRBJ1-1, with 7 bases that match TRBD1. After removal of 0 bases from V and 2 bases from J, the junction contained 6 bases not matched to a gene. Germline CDR1 and CDR2: MNHEY and SVGEGT. This CDR3 is built from 16 residues. The chain's CDR3 is CASSYSRGRVNTEAFF. In DNA, the CDR3 is TGTGCCAGCAGTTACTCGAGGGGGCGCGTAAACACTGAAGCTTTCTTT.

The gene calls are TRBV27 and TRBJ2-1; 13 bases map to TRBD2. The junction had 10 bases not matched to a gene; V was cut back by 1 base and J by 7 bases. In germline, CDR1 is MNHEY, CDR2 SMNVEV (reference sequence). This CDR3 is built from 18 residues. The CDR3, as DNA: TGTGCCAGCAGTTTATTTCTAGGACTAGCGGGAGAAGTTAATGAGCAGTTCTTC. It codes for CASSLFLGLAGEVNEQFF.

The rearrangement links TRBV30 to TRBJ1-1; D call uncertain. The CDR3 consists of 13 residues. Germline V lookup: CDR1 GTSNPN, CDR2 SVGIG (reference sequence). V gave up 2 bases and J gave up 4 bases, with 11 bases separating them. CDR3 region: CAWSIADSTEAFF. In DNA form, the CDR3 reads TGTGCCTGGAGTATTGCAGACTCCACTGAAGCTTTCTTT.

The chain employs TRBV18 and TRBJ2-1, with 10 nucleotides matching TRBD1. The CDR3 covers 15 residues. V shed 3 bases and J 7 bases; nucleotides not matched to a gene: 6. Germline-derived CDR1 and CDR2 are KGHSH and LQKENI. In nucleotides, the CDR3 is TGTGCCAGCTCACCCGGACAGGGGGGAGAGAATGAGCAGTTCTTC. Its protein is CASSPGQGGENEQFF.

The chain recombines TRBV30 with TRBJ1-2; 8 bases map to TRBD1. J lost 1 base, V lost 5 bases, and 12 bases had no gene match. The CDR3 extends over 16 amino acids. The germline gives CDR1 GTSNPN, CDR2 SVGIG (reference sequence). The CDR3 nucleotides are TGTGCCTGGGGCCGACAGGGGACGCGGGATAACTATGGCTACACCTTC. Translation: CAWGRQGTRDNYGYTF.

This chain joins TRBV7-2 and TRBJ2-5; TRBD2 aligns across 7 bases. V dropped 1 base and J dropped 1; count of bases not matched to a gene: 3. Germline loops: CDR1 SGHTA, CDR2 FQGNSA. This CDR3 comprises 15 residues. The CDR3 sequence: CASSLVRGGQETQYF. In DNA form, the CDR3 reads TGTGCCAGCAGCTTAGTACGCGGGGGCCAAGAGACCCAGTACTTC. The variable domain in full, completed from reference TRBV7-2 and TRBJ2-5, reads GAGVSQSPSNKVTEKGKDVELRCDPISGHTALYWYRQSLGQGLEFLIYFQGNSAPDKSGLPSDRFSAERTGGSVSTLTIQRTQQEDSAVYLCASSLVRGGQETQYFGPGTRLLVL.